The 28 T cell receptor beta chains below all came from one sample that was sequenced in a study of identical twins. TCRdb re-analysed the 5' RACE reads in MiXCR, keeping a single row per CDR3 protein. The table lists 410,000 or so distinct CDR3 sequences, about 18% of them singletons. The material sequenced was naive T cells sorted from blood. These receptors originate from a man between 50 and 59 years old in good health.

This clonotype came up a few times. The CDR3 DNA is TGCAGTGCTAGCCTACCGCAAAGCACAGATACGCAGTATTTT. Translated: CSASLPQSTDTQYF. This chain uses TRBV20-1 with TRBJ2-3; D not resolved. The germline V gene encodes CDR1 DFQATT and CDR2 SNEGSKA (reference sequence). Deletions cut 3 bases from V and 0 bases from J, with 10 bases between. There are 14 residues in the CDR3.

The chain recombines TRBV4-1 with TRBJ2-1, with D possibly matching TRBD1 (6 bases). The germline V and J ends were trimmed by 0 bases and 7 bases, with 10 bases remaining between them. This CDR3 has 14 amino acids. Germline V CDR1 and CDR2: MGHRA, YSYEKL. The DNA of the CDR3 is TGCGCCAGCAGCCAAGATGGGACATTTAATGAGCAGTTCTTC. This encodes CASSQDGTFNEQFF.

This clonotype was picked up a small number of times. The gene calls are TRBV7-6 and TRBJ1-2; D gene unclear. V dropped 3 bases and J dropped 4 bases, with 15 bases sitting between them. In germline, CDR1 is SGHVS, CDR2 FNYEAQ. The CDR3 covers 15 residues. The CDR3 region has the DNA TGTGCCAGCAGCTTGGGATCCGGGAGAGGCTATGGCTACACCTTC. It is translated as CASSLGSGRGYGYTF.

J is TRBJ2-1 and V is TRBV28; D is unclear. Per germline, CDR1 MDHEN and CDR2 SYDVKM. CDR3 length: 17 residues. V gave up 3 bases and J gave up 3 bases, with 18 bases separating them. In DNA form, the CDR3 reads TGTGCCAGCAGTTTTGTGGGCCAGACAACCCTCTACAATGAGCAGTTCTTC. Translating gives CASSFVGQTTLYNEQFF.

The chain links TRBV2 to TRBJ2-5; TRBD1 agrees at 9 bases. Looked up from germline, CDR1 is SNHLY and CDR2 is FYNNEI. The V and J ends lost 7 bases and 2 bases, in that order; junction bases with no gene match: 8. The CDR3 contains 15 residues. In DNA, the CDR3 is TGTGCCAGCAATCAGGACAGGGGAGGGCAAGAGACCCAGTACTTC. Its protein is CASNQDRGGQETQYF.

This clonotype was recorded many times. The gene calls are TRBV5-5 and TRBJ2-3; 9 nucleotides line up with TRBD2. CDR1 is SGHKS, CDR2 YYEKEE, per germline (reference sequence). The CDR3 length is 13 residues. The ends lost 3 bases at V and 11 bases at J; junction bases unmatched: 7. The CDR3 DNA reads as TGTGCCAGCAGCTCTCAAGGTAGCGGGGGGCAGTATTTT. Translation: CASSSQGSGGQYF.

Ten or more counts support this clonotype. The chain couples TRBV7-9 to TRBJ2-1, with 8 nucleotides matching TRBD2. Germline lookup yields CDR1 SEHNR and CDR2 FQNEAQ (reference sequence). The trim removed 7 bases at V and 7 bases at J, leaving 15 bases unmatched. This CDR3 contains 16 residues. This CDR3 is CASNNGPGTSSNEQFF. The CDR3 DNA is TGTGCCAGCAACAACGGTCCCGGGACTAGTTCAAATGAGCAGTTCTTC. The whole variable domain, remainder taken from reference TRBV7-9 and TRBJ2-1, is DTGVSQNPRHKITKRGQNVTFRCDPISEHNRLYWYRQTLGQGPEFLTYFQNEAQLEKSRLLSDRFSAERPKGSFSTLEIQRTEQGDSAMYLCASNNGPGTSSNEQFFGPGTRLTVL.

This clonotype was seen many times. V and J are TRBV20-1 and TRBJ1-6; possibly TRBD1 for D (6 bases). V lost 0 bases and J lost 10, with 13 bases in between. Germline CDR1 and CDR2: DFQATT and SNEGSKA (reference sequence). The CDR3 sequence is 14 residues long. The CDR3: CSARDGQGPSPLHF. As DNA, the CDR3 is TGCAGTGCTAGAGACGGCCAGGGGCCGTCACCCCTCCACTTT.

V gene TRBV12-3 or TRBV12-4 combines with J gene TRBJ1-2; 7 bases fit TRBD1. The CDR3 covers 13 residues. V gave up 0 bases and J gave up 7 bases; unmatched junction bases: 2. CDR3 protein: CASSLASGGGYTF. The DNA of the CDR3 is TGTGCCAGCAGTTTAGCGTCAGGGGGTGGCTACACCTTC.

The chain uses TRBV7-2 and TRBJ2-5; TRBD1 matches 9 bases. The CDR3 sequence is 12 residues long. J was trimmed by 13 bases and V by 4 bases; bases with no gene match: 7. Germline V gene lookup returns CDR1 SGHTA and CDR2 FQGNSA. The CDR3 DNA is TGTGCCAGCAGCTGGTCTGGGACAGGGATGTACTTC. Protein sequence: CASSWSGTGMYF.

This clonotype was seen repeatedly, ten times or more. This chain joins TRBV15 and TRBJ1-1; D call uncertain. The germline gives CDR1 LNHNV, CDR2 YYDKDF (reference sequence). This CDR3 spans 12 amino acids. Trimming took off 0 bases at V and 7 bases at J, with 6 bases between the two ends. DNA of the CDR3: TGTGCCACCAGCAGAGATCAGGTTGAAGCTTTCTTT. Its protein is CATSRDQVEAFF.

The rearrangement links TRBV7-2 to TRBJ1-6; D not certain. Germline CDR1 is SGHTA and CDR2 is FQGNSA. The CDR3 has 14 residues. V lost 0 bases, J lost 9 bases, and 9 bases lay in between. The DNA of the CDR3 is TGTGCCAGCAGCTTAGCGGGCGTTGGTTCACCCCTCCACTTT. It codes for CASSLAGVGSPLHF.

This clonotype was recorded once. The chain is built from TRBV6-2 or TRBV6-3 and TRBJ2-3, with D perhaps TRBD1 (5 bases). The germline CDR1 and CDR2 sequences are MNHEY and SVGEGT. Trimming shortened V by 5 bases and J by 2 bases, and 8 bases separated the two germline ends. The CDR3 covers 13 residues. DNA of the CDR3: TGTGCCAGCAGTCGACAGATCACAGATACGCAGTATTTT. This encodes CASSRQITDTQYF.

This chain connects TRBV7-2 to TRBJ2-1, with 8 bases that match TRBD2. The trim removed 2 bases at V and 7 bases at J, leaving 7 bases unmatched. The germline CDR1 and CDR2 sequences are SGHTA and FQGNSA. The CDR3 is made up of 15 amino acids. For the CDR3, the DNA is TGTGCCAGCAGCTTAATGTCGGGGGGGAGGAATGAGCAGTTCTTC. Its translation is CASSLMSGGRNEQFF. Looking up the rest from reference TRBV7-2 and TRBJ2-1 gives the full variable domain: GAGVSQSPSNKVTEKGKDVELRCDPISGHTALYWYRQSLGQGLEFLIYFQGNSAPDKSGLPSDRFSAERTGGSVSTLTIQRTQQEDSAVYLCASSLMSGGRNEQFFGPGTRLTVL.

The chain recombines TRBV5-6 with TRBJ2-2; D may correspond to TRBD1 or TRBD2 (5 bases each). Trimming took off 3 bases at V and 3 bases at J, with 15 bases between the two ends. Germline V gene data show CDR1 as SGHDT and CDR2 as YYEEEE. The CDR3 runs to 16 residues. CDR3 sequence (DNA): TGTGCCAGCAGCTCCCTAGGGACGGAGTACACCGGGGAGCTGTTTTTT. Protein: CASSSLGTEYTGELFF.

V is TRBV10-3 and J is TRBJ2-2; D may be TRBD1 (5 bases). V lost 4 bases and J 1 base, leaving 7 bases between the germline ends. The germline CDR1 and CDR2 sequences are ENHRY and SYGVKD. The CDR3 has 14 residues. As DNA, the CDR3 is TGTGCCATCAGTGCAGGGCGGAACACCGGGGAGCTGTTTTTT. This encodes CAISAGRNTGELFF.

The chain couples TRBV6-1 to TRBJ2-7; perhaps TRBD1 as D (5 bases). The V gene lost 5 bases and the J gene lost 4 bases, with 18 bases spanning the gap. The CDR3 is made up of 15 amino acids. The germline CDR1 and CDR2 sequences are MNHNS and SASEGT. The CDR3 DNA reads TGTGCCAGCAGTCCGTACGGGCGGACACTTTACGAGCAGTACTTC. Amino acids: CASSPYGRTLYEQYF.

This clonotype was found many times. This chain connects TRBV5-1 to TRBJ1-4, with 7 bases fitting TRBD1. The CDR3 consists of 14 residues. V trimming: 5 bases; J trimming: 7 bases; junction bases outside the gene matches: 8. The germline CDR1 and CDR2 sequences are SGHRS and YFSETQ. The CDR3 region has the DNA TGCGCCAGCAGGGGGCCGGGACAGCCTGAAAAACTGTTTTTT. This gives the protein CASRGPGQPEKLFF. Full variable domain (missing parts from reference TRBV5-1 and TRBJ1-4): KAGVTQTPRYLIKTRGQQVTLSCSPISGHRSVSWYQQTPGQGLQFLFEYFSETQRNKGNFPGRFSGRQFSNSRSEMNVSTLELGDSALYLCASRGPGQPEKLFFGSGTQLSVL.

A few counts support this clonotype. The chain couples TRBV15 to TRBJ1-6, with D unresolved. The V end lost 5 bases, the J end lost 9 bases, and 17 bases lay between the germline ends. Germline V lookup: CDR1 LNHNV, CDR2 YYDKDF (reference sequence). The CDR3 runs to 15 residues. DNA of the CDR3: TGTGCCACCAGCGGCAGAGTCAACTCGGGTTCACCCCTCCACTTT. As protein: CATSGRVNSGSPLHF.

This clonotype was seen many times. V and J are TRBV12-3 or TRBV12-4 and TRBJ2-5, with TRBD2 identical over 11 bases. The ends lost 6 bases at V and 9 bases at J; junction bases unmatched: 15. The CDR3 contains 16 residues. The CDR3 here is CASSPSGRHLLRAQYF. As DNA, the CDR3 is TGTGCCAGCAGCCCTAGCGGGAGGCACCTTCTAAGGGCCCAGTACTTC.

This clonotype has just a few counts. The chain couples TRBV27 to TRBJ2-7; D perhaps matches TRBD1 (6 bases). CDR1 MNHEY and CDR2 SMNVEV come from the germline V gene (reference sequence). The CDR3 loop spans 14 amino acids. With 5 bases removed from V and 6 bases from J, the gap between germline ends came to 17 bases. In DNA, the CDR3 is TGTGCCAGCAGTCTCCAACAGGGTTCGGTCGAGCAGTACTTC. This codes for CASSLQQGSVEQYF.

V is TRBV29-1 and J is TRBJ2-1; 9 positions agree with TRBD2. V gave up 6 bases and J gave up 7 bases; unmatched junction bases: 13. CDR3 length: 15 amino acids. CDR1 is SQVTM, CDR2 ANQGSEA, per germline. The CDR3, as DNA: TGCAGCGTCCAAACGGTGGGGCGGGGGGGGAATGAGCAGTTCTTC. Protein sequence: CSVQTVGRGGNEQFF.

The chain is built from TRBV28 and TRBJ2-5; possible D gene TRBD1, 5 bases. CDR3 length equals 15 residues. The V gene lost 3 bases and the J gene lost 5 bases, with 16 bases spanning the gap. Germline CDR1 is MDHEN and CDR2 is SYDVKM. CDR3 coding DNA: TGTGCCAGCAGTTTCCCCGACAGTCAAAGGGAGACCCAGTACTTC. This sequence encodes CASSFPDSQRETQYF.

Note on this clonotype: The junction departs from the called germline gene at one end, perhaps through a read error. The genes are TRBV7-2 and TRBJ1-2; D may be TRBD1 (6 bases). The germline V gene has CDR1 SGHTA and CDR2 FQGNSA. CDR3 length equals 12 residues. CDR3 sequence: CASSLGMGGCTF. The CDR3 DNA follows: TGTGCCAGCAGCTTAGGGATGGGGGGCTGCACCTTC.

The CDR3, as DNA: TGCGCCAGCAGCCAAGACGGGCAGGGAAGCAATCAGCCCCAGCATTTT. Its translation: CASSQDGQGSNQPQHF. The chain is built from TRBV4-3 and TRBJ1-5; D is possibly TRBD1 (5 bases). CDR1 and CDR2 from the germline V gene are LGHNA and YSLEER. The CDR3 extends over 16 amino acids. Trimming took off 0 bases at V and 1 base at J, with 10 bases between the two ends.

This chain joins TRBV6-2 or TRBV6-3 and TRBJ2-5; 7 bases align to TRBD1. Germline-derived CDR1 and CDR2 are MNHEY and SVGEGT. The V and J ends lost 6 bases and 2 bases, in that order; junction bases with no gene match: 9. The length of the CDR3 is 15 residues. The CDR3 is CASRKRQGLQETQYF. CDR3 bases: TGTGCCAGCAGGAAACGACAGGGCCTACAAGAGACCCAGTACTTC.

The genes are TRBV29-1 and TRBJ2-6; no firm D call. This CDR3 spans 13 amino acids. From germline, CDR1 is SQVTM and CDR2 ANQGSEA. The ends were cut back, 4 bases at V and 2 bases at J, with 6 bases in the middle. CDR3 in DNA: TGCAGCGTTGGGGGTACTGGGGCCAACGTCCTGACTTTC. It codes for CSVGGTGANVLTF.

The chain has TRBV11-2 and TRBJ2-3; D perhaps matches TRBD1 (5 bases). The germline V gene has CDR1 SGHAT and CDR2 FQNNGV. The ends were cut back, 2 bases at V and 1 base at J, with 13 bases in the middle. The CDR3 loop spans 16 amino acids. CDR3 DNA sequence: TGTGCCAGCAGCTTATACAGGTTTATGGGCACAGATACGCAGTATTTT. Residues: CASSLYRFMGTDTQYF.